This is a list of T cell receptor beta chains from one sample in a study of blood T cell repertoires in COVID-19. TCRdb's copy holds only in-frame clones and misses some; the assay was immunoSEQ multiplex PCR. The table records around 260,000 clones, about 85% of them present only once. Sequenced: peripheral blood. The source of these receptors is a human donor with COVID-19, enrolled during active disease. The donor label of this sample is uncertain. Both conserved end residues are trimmed from each CDR3.

V gene | CDR3 protein
TRBV19 | ASSIPGLAGKGEQF
TRBV7-3 | ASSLIGVTEAF
TRBV10-3 | AISNREGTNEKLF
TRBV6-1 | ASSEGVAFPGELF
TRBV5-1 | ASNPGGGEAGYT
TRBV5-5 | ASSLSGDRGRTEAF
TRBV7-9 | ASSLVASSGSNEQF
TRBV28 | ASRETSGRADTQY
TRBV18 | ASSPQRGGQTDTQY
TRBV27 | ASSLERAHYEQY
TRBV28 | ASGGGWANVLT
TRBV28 | ASSQDREQYNEQF
TRBV5-4 | ASSTRGGSETQY
TRBV30 | AWRLKVAETQY
TRBV4-1 | ASSQDAAGLGVYEQF
TRBV6-5 | ASSFGNRGDNEQF
TRBV7-2 | ASSLSGDYGYT
TRBV7-2 | ASSLSVGGTKTQY
TRBV7-9 | ASSQGTLEAF
TRBV9 | ASSVLAGLNPEAF
TRBV10-3 | AMGSGEGSTEAF
TRBV18 | ASSPPRTGGTDTQY
TRBV2 | ASAPPYEQY
TRBV18 | ASSPTVGTYEQY